The 12 T cell receptor beta chains given below trace back to one sample, sequenced in a study of T cells expressing NK-cell markers. Each CDR3 protein gets one entry in TCRdb, which reprocessed the 5' RACE reads and gives no DNA. This sample's clone table lists about 400,000 distinct CDR3 sequences. The specimen was blood T cells: a sorted CD56 or NKG2C T cell subset, CD4+ or CD8+ T cells, or bulk PBMC T cells (not recorded which). Receptors were obtained from a woman aged 50 to 60 in good health.

The chain uses TRBV20-1 and TRBJ2-1; TCRdb indicates TRBD1, and absent DNA this call remains unverified. The CDR3 spans 17 residues. From germline, CDR1 is DFQATT and CDR2 SNEGSKA (reference sequence). The CDR3 sequence is CSARRQVGPSSYNEQFF.

This chain connects TRBV20-1 to TRBJ1-6; TCRdb's D call of TRBD1 is untestable without DNA. Germline lookup yields CDR1 DFQATT and CDR2 SNEGSKA (reference sequence). This CDR3 spans 14 amino acids. CDR3 in amino acids: CSASLTGNNSPLHF.

The chain has TRBV12-3 or TRBV12-4 and TRBJ2-1; there is no DNA to check the TCRdb D call of TRBD2. CDR3 length: 15 residues. CDR3 sequence reads: CASTSPVGPYNEQFF.

The chain couples TRBV3-1 to TRBJ2-5; TCRdb's D call of TRBD2 is untestable without DNA. Germline CDR1 is LGHDT and CDR2 is YNNKEL (reference sequence). The CDR3 spans 19 residues. The CDR3 sequence is CASSHITGTSGPDGETQYF.

V is TRBV9 and J is TRBJ2-1; TCRdb designates TRBD2, a call that cannot be tested without DNA. CDR1 is SGDLS and CDR2 is YYNGEE in the germline V gene. CDR3 size: 16 residues. The CDR3 loop reads CASSVAPLAGGNEQFF.

This chain joins TRBV5-6 and TRBJ1-2. The germline CDR1 and CDR2 sequences are SGHDT and YYEEEE. This CDR3 contains 11 residues. CDR3 residues: CASSSHMGYTF.

The V call is TRBV28, the J call TRBJ2-1; with no DNA, the TCRdb D assignment of TRBD1 cannot be verified. Germline-derived CDR1 and CDR2 are MDHEN and SYDVKM. This CDR3 has 13 amino acids. CDR3 amino acids: CASDPDSDNEQFF. Full variable domain (missing parts from reference TRBV28 and TRBJ2-1): DVKVTQSSRYLVKRTGEKVFLECVQDMDHENMFWYRQDPGLGLRLIYFSYDVKMKEKGDIPEGYSVSREKKERFSLILESASTNQTSMYLCASDPDSDNEQFFGPGTRLTVL.

The chain has TRBV6-5 and TRBJ2-1. The germline gives CDR1 MNHEY, CDR2 SVGAGI. The CDR3 has 14 residues. CDR3 sequence reads: CASSYSNKIRDQFF.

This chain uses TRBV7-9 with TRBJ2-7; as DNA is missing, the TRBD1 call by TCRdb cannot be tested. This CDR3 is built from 13 residues. CDR1 is SEHNR, CDR2 FQNEAQ, per germline (reference sequence). The CDR3: CASSLRGRYEQYF.

The genes are TRBV5-1 and TRBJ2-1; the TCRdb D gene call, TRBD2, has no DNA to confirm it. The CDR3 covers 15 residues. The V gene's germline CDR1 is SGHRS and CDR2 YFSETQ. CDR3 residues: CASSLGPREGNEQFF.

The genes are TRBV20-1 and TRBJ1-1; TCRdb names TRBD1, which stays unverified in the absence of DNA. The CDR3 covers 14 residues. Germline values: CDR1 DFQATT, CDR2 SNEGSKA (reference sequence). CDR3 sequence: CSARLGQANTEAFF.

The genes are TRBV5-1 and TRBJ2-1; TCRdb gives TRBD1 as the D gene, but with no DNA this cannot be confirmed. This CDR3 is 14 amino acids long. The germline V gene has CDR1 SGHRS and CDR2 YFSETQ. CDR3: CASRGEPVDNEQFF.